These T cell receptor beta chains were read from a single sample in a study of CD4 T cell repertoires in COVID-19. Method: immunoSEQ multiplex PCR; TCRdb's copy keeps in-frame clones and lacks some. The sample contains fewer than 30,000 clones, roughly 92% of which appear only once. The input for sequencing was circulating follicular helper CD4+ T cells (cTfh) from blood, taken before the COVID-19 pandemic. All receptors come from a human donor who had COVID-19. Both conserved end residues are trimmed from each CDR3.

TRBV27	TRBJ2-6	ASRDRQGSGANVLT
TRBV28	TRBJ1-2	ASSLETGPGYGYT
TRBV10-3	TRBJ2-5	AAGSGETQY
TRBV5-6	TRBJ1-2	ASSRGTGVGYT
TRBV18	TRBJ1-3	ASSPSGPNSGNTIY
TRBV28	TRBJ2-7	ASRPSPGTGSRSVEQY
TRBV6-5	TRBJ1-2	ASSEGTGNYGYT
TRBV7-6	TRBJ2-7	ASSLPGQGSPYEQY
TRBV5-3	TRBJ1-2	ARSFSGGGHYGYT
TRBV5-6	TRBJ2-5	ASSGDSLQETQY
TRBV7-6	TRBJ2-3	ASSLGGGLGRTDTQY
TRBV4-2	TRBJ2-3	ASSQGWGTEAGGTTDTQY
TRBV18	TRBJ2-6	ASSTGAGANVLT
TRBV23-1	TRBJ2-3	ASSQRSLGHPLRTDTQY
TRBV2	TRBJ1-1	ASRDRVGRAF
TRBV11-1	TRBJ1-6	ASSLGGLKNSPLH
TRBV25-1	TRBJ2-5	ASRPDRVGETQY
TRBV19	TRBJ1-2	ASRSRTGYGYT
TRBV25-1	TRBJ2-7	ASSELGTGPYEQY
TRBV6-1	TRBJ2-2	ASSELAGSTGELF
TRBV28	TRBJ1-5	ASSLGSGSNQPQH
TRBV19	TRBJ2-1	ASNKGGVSAPNEQF
TRBV6-1	TRBJ2-2	ASSEEPVGPPNTGELF
TRBV6-1	TRBJ1-2	ASSEGGGRYGYT
TRBV27	TRBJ2-2	ASSSDRVGTGELF
TRBV28	TRBJ1-2	ASSLGQNYGYT
TRBV21-1	TRBJ1-3	ASSGGQAGGNTIY
TRBV27	-	ASSPGQNYEQY
TRBV11-2	TRBJ1-2	ASSLEPGYGYT
TRBV19	TRBJ2-3	ASRTGTGRNTQY
TRBV7-3	TRBJ1-1	ASSLIGGEGTEAF
TRBV7-2	TRBJ2-7	ASSVGGRGEQY
TRBV4-1	TRBJ2-3	ASKLAGGSPDTQY
TRBV30	TRBJ1-1	AWSVGRNRLNTEAF
TRBV5-1	TRBJ1-4	ASSLGQGDEKLF
TRBV5-4	TRBJ2-3	ASSLAPADTQY
TRBV10-2	TRBJ1-2	ASTSPGQGNYGYT
TRBV6-5	TRBJ1-1	ASRVNGAGNTEAF
TRBV19	TRBJ2-3	ATGRGRDTTDTQY
TRBV19	TRBJ2-7	ASSAGSYEQY
TRBV5-6	TRBJ2-2	ASSEQGGELF
TRBV28	TRBJ2-7	ASSQIEVQY
TRBV9	TRBJ2-3	ASSAQGTAGMTDTQY
TRBV5-1	TRBJ1-1	ASSLDGGTEAF
TRBV4-2	TRBJ1-2	ASSHSTGGGYT
TRBV6-1	TRBJ1-4	ASSEIRGDEKLF
TRBV6-1	TRBJ2-7	AIHPMTGGPYEQY
TRBV28	TRBJ1-5	ASSLGGVRQPQH
TRBV6-1	TRBJ1-1	ASSEEKTVNTEAF
TRBV7-3	TRBJ1-1	ASSSFREHLIGSTEAF
TRBV6-1	TRBJ2-7	ASSESPFRTSILPEQY
TRBV2	TRBJ1-5	ASSVSVEPQH
TRBV28	TRBJ1-2	ASSSSSGRDYGYT
TRBV5-1	TRBJ2-5	ASSSSVGETQY
TRBV6-1	TRBJ2-3	ASRWGGTDTQY